A single sample gave rise to the 31 T cell receptor beta chains below, sequenced in a study of cytomegalovirus exposure and HLA in healthy donors. Amplification used 60 Vbeta primers and 13 Jbeta primers. The assay was immunoSEQ multiplex PCR, and TCRdb's table has in-frame clones only and misses some. The sample holds about 60,000 clones, roughly 80% seen once. Specimen: PBMCs. These receptors were collected from a woman aged 40-49 years in good health and CMV-seropositive.

V and J are TRBV19 and TRBJ2-1; 8 nucleotides line up with TRBD2. The germline V gene encodes CDR1 LNHDA and CDR2 SQIVND (reference sequence). The CDR3 loop spans 14 amino acids. V shed 4 bases and J 5 bases; nucleotides not matched to a gene: 4. DNA for the CDR3: TGTGCCAGTAGTACCGGGGGGGGACACAATGAGCAGTTCTTC. This sequence encodes CASSTGGGHNEQFF.

The gene calls are TRBV5-1 and TRBJ2-3, with 7 bases lining up with TRBD1. V shed 0 bases, J shed 4 bases, and the junction held 5 bases outside the gene matches. Germline CDR1 SGHRS, CDR2 YFSETQ. This CDR3 has 15 amino acids. CDR3 sequence reads: CASSLGQGVADTQYF. Here the CDR3 DNA reads TGCGCCAGCAGCTTGGGACAGGGAGTCGCAGATACGCAGTATTTT.

V gene TRBV6-4 combines with J gene TRBJ2-3; 10 nucleotides line up with TRBD2. The CDR3 is 16 amino acids. CDR1 and CDR2 (germline): MRHNA, SNTAGT. The trim removed 10 bases at V and 2 bases at J, leaving 12 bases unmatched. The CDR3 nucleotides are TGTGCCACCTCACCGAGGCTAGCGGGGGACACAGATACGCAGTATTTT. It translates to CATSPRLAGDTDTQYF.

J is TRBJ2-5 and V is TRBV30; 10 bases are shared with TRBD1. The ends lost 4 bases at V and 2 bases at J; junction bases unmatched: 7. CDR1 and CDR2 (germline): GTSNPN, SVGIG (reference sequence). This CDR3 is built from 15 residues. CDR3 region: CAWNTGQGEQETQYF. The CDR3 DNA follows: TGTGCCTGGAACACTGGACAGGGGGAACAAGAGACCCAGTACTTC.

The chain couples TRBV6-5 to TRBJ1-1; possibly TRBD1 for D (6 bases). CDR3 length: 15 residues. Trimming shortened V by 6 bases and J by 1 base, and 15 bases separated the two germline ends. CDR1 is MNHEY and CDR2 is SVGAGI in the germline V gene. The CDR3 bases are TGTGCCAGCAGCCTGCAGGGGACCGGGAACACTGAAGCTTTCTTT. This codes for CASSLQGTGNTEAFF.

This sequence joins TRBV5-6 and TRBJ2-2; 7 nucleotides line up with TRBD2. This CDR3 has 14 residues. J lost 10 bases, V lost 4 bases, and 10 bases had no gene match. Germline V gene lookup returns CDR1 SGHDT and CDR2 YYEEEE. CDR3 sequence (DNA): TGTGCCAGCAGCGAGGGGACTAACCCGGAGGAGCTGTTTTTT. This encodes CASSEGTNPEELFF.

The chain uses TRBV6-1 and TRBJ2-5; TRBD2 matches at 11 bases. The V gene end was trimmed by 3 bases and the J gene end by 4 bases; junction bases not matched to a gene: 7. Looked up from germline, CDR1 is MNHNS and CDR2 is SASEGT. CDR3 size: 16 residues. The CDR3 coding sequence is TGTGCCAGCAGTGAGATTAGCGGGGGGGCCGGAGAGACCCAGTACTTC. Amino acids: CASSEISGGAGETQYF.

CDR3 coding DNA: TGTGCCAGCAGCTTAGGCGCAGACTTCTATGGCTACACCTTC. This sequence encodes CASSLGADFYGYTF. The gene calls are TRBV11-2 and TRBJ1-2; D is unclear. Germline V gene sequence: CDR1 SGHAT, CDR2 FQNNGV. The CDR3 length is 14 residues. V was pared by 1 base and J by 4 bases, with 10 bases between.

This clone was detected only once. The J gene is TRBJ1-6, the V gene TRBV15, with D uncertain. This CDR3 comprises 15 residues. CDR1 and CDR2 from the germline V gene are LNHNV and YYDKDF (reference sequence). Trimming took 2 bases from V and 7 from J, leaving 12 bases between them. The CDR3 nucleotides read TGTGCCACCAGCAGACTAGTCGGCCAGAATTCACCCCTCCACTTT. It codes for CATSRLVGQNSPLHF.

This rearrangement joins TRBV5-8 to TRBJ2-5; a weak D match, TRBD1 (6 bases). V gave up 4 bases and J gave up 5 bases, with 12 bases separating them. Germline values: CDR1 SGHTS, CDR2 YDEGEE. This CDR3 is 13 amino acids long. DNA for the CDR3: TGTGCCAGCAGCCGACAGGTTATGGAGACCCAGTACTTC. This translates into CASSRQVMETQYF.

V and J are TRBV5-6 and TRBJ1-5; D unclear. V was trimmed by 0 bases and J by 5 bases, leaving 6 bases between them. The germline V gene has CDR1 SGHDT and CDR2 YYEEEE. The CDR3 has 13 amino acids. The CDR3 reads CASSLGGDQPQHF. CDR3 sequence (DNA): TGTGCCAGCAGCTTGGGAGGTGATCAGCCCCAGCATTTT.

The rearrangement joins TRBV19 to TRBJ1-5; D is uncertain. Per the germline V gene, CDR1 is LNHDA and CDR2 is SQIVND (reference sequence). This CDR3 has 12 amino acids. Trimming took 3 bases from V and 6 from J, leaving 6 bases between them. CDR3 sequence: CASSIPGQPQHF. DNA for the CDR3: TGTGCCAGTAGTATTCCCGGTCAGCCCCAGCATTTT.

This rearrangement joins TRBV7-9 to TRBJ1-1, with 7 bases fitting TRBD1. Germline CDR1 is SEHNR and CDR2 is FQNEAQ (reference sequence). CDR3 length: 15 amino acids. The ends lost 5 bases at V and 0 bases at J; junction bases unmatched: 6. The CDR3 loop is CASSPNRGVNTEAFF. Here the CDR3 DNA reads TGTGCCAGCAGCCCTAACAGGGGCGTGAACACTGAAGCTTTCTTT.

The V call is TRBV19, the J call TRBJ1-4; TRBD1 is a possible D gene (5 bases). From germline, CDR1 is LNHDA and CDR2 SQIVND (reference sequence). The CDR3 totals 14 residues. The V and J ends lost 5 bases and 4 bases respectively, with 11 bases between them. The CDR3 sequence: CASSHRTINEKLFF. The CDR3 DNA follows: TGTGCCAGTAGTCACAGGACTATTAATGAAAAACTGTTTTTT.

The chain employs TRBV6-5 and TRBJ1-5; 7 nucleotides match TRBD1. From germline, CDR1 is MNHEY and CDR2 SVGAGI. J lost 8 bases, V lost 6 bases, and 7 bases had no gene match. This CDR3 is 13 amino acids long. The CDR3 is CASSRGQFEPQHF. DNA for the CDR3: TGTGCCAGCAGCCGGGGACAGTTCGAGCCCCAGCATTTT.

The V gene is TRBV18, the J gene TRBJ2-2; 7 nucleotides align to TRBD1. Germline-derived CDR1 and CDR2 are KGHSH and LQKENI. Unmatched junction bases numbered 3, after V lost 2 bases and J lost 3 bases. This CDR3 comprises 15 residues. The CDR3 DNA is TGTGCCAGCTCACCAGGGACAGTCTACACCGGGGAGCTGTTTTTT. It is translated as CASSPGTVYTGELFF.

The sample holds a few counts of this clone. The rearrangement uses TRBV7-2 and TRBJ1-5; no reliable D call. The CDR3 runs to 13 residues. Per the germline V gene, CDR1 is SGHTA and CDR2 is FQGNSA. Trimming took off 2 bases at V and 7 bases at J, with 9 bases between the two ends. CDR3 sequence (DNA): TGTGCCAGCAGCTTATACTTCGAACAGCCCCAGCATTTT. This sequence encodes CASSLYFEQPQHF.

The CDR3 loop reads CASSFRTANGELFF. For the CDR3, the DNA is TGTGCCAGCAGTTTCAGGACAGCTAACGGGGAGCTGTTTTTT. This chain joins TRBV27 and TRBJ2-2; a weak D match, TRBD1 (6 bases). This CDR3 is 14 amino acids long. V lost 3 bases and J lost 7, with 12 bases in between. Germline loops: CDR1 MNHEY, CDR2 SMNVEV (reference sequence).

This clone appeared a few times. The gene calls are TRBV4-3 and TRBJ1-4; the match to TRBD1 covers 9 bases. V trimming: 0 bases; J trimming: 6 bases; junction bases outside the gene matches: 5. CDR3 size: 16 residues. Germline CDR1 is LGHNA and CDR2 is YSLEER. CDR3 nucleotide sequence: TGCGCCAGCAGCCAAGAATGGGACAGGGTTGATGAAAAACTGTTTTTT. It codes for CASSQEWDRVDEKLFF.

The CDR3 protein is CASSPTPSGNTIYF. The CDR3 coding sequence is TGTGCCAGCAGCCCGACTCCATCTGGAAACACCATATATTTT. The chain joins TRBV6-6 to TRBJ1-3, with D hard to call. The CDR3 has 14 residues. Germline loops: CDR1 MNHNY, CDR2 SVGAGI (reference sequence). V lost 6 bases, J lost 1 base, and 10 bases lay in between.

The chain has TRBV9 and TRBJ2-6, with TRBD1 as a possible D gene (6 bases). The CDR3 extends over 17 amino acids. The V gene's germline CDR1 is SGDLS and CDR2 YYNGEE. Between the trimmed V and J ends, which lost 4 bases and 0 bases, there was a span of 14 bases. The CDR3 DNA reads as TGTGCCAGCAGCACCCAGACAGGTAGCTCTGGGGCCAACGTCCTGACTTTC. Protein sequence: CASSTQTGSSGANVLTF. The full variable domain, rest sourced from reference TRBV9 and TRBJ2-6, is DSGVTQTPKHLITATGQRVTLRCSPRSGDLSVYWYQQSLDQGLQFLIQYYNGEERAKGNILERFSAQQFPDLHSELNLSSLELGDSALYFCASSTQTGSSGANVLTFGAGSRLTVL.

This chain joins TRBV4-1 and TRBJ1-5; D possibly corresponds to TRBD1 (6 bases). The CDR3 is made up of 14 amino acids. V gave up 2 bases and J gave up 1 base, with 6 bases separating them. Germline CDR1 and CDR2: MGHRA and YSYEKL. This CDR3 is CASSQQGSNQPQHF. As DNA, the CDR3 is TGCGCCAGCAGCCAACAGGGGAGCAATCAGCCCCAGCATTTT.

The V gene is TRBV7-2, the J gene TRBJ2-7, with TRBD1 identical over 9 bases. The J segment lost 5 bases and the V segment lost 5 bases, leaving 13 bases of the junction unmatched. This CDR3 comprises 16 residues. CDR1 and CDR2 from the germline V gene are SGHTA and FQGNSA. The CDR3 DNA reads as TGTGCCAGCAGCCATAGGCCGGGACAGGGAGCCCACGAGCAGTACTTC. Encoded protein: CASSHRPGQGAHEQYF.

This clone was found a few times. The chain uses TRBV5-1 and TRBJ2-1; 8 bases agree with TRBD1. The CDR3 sequence is 16 residues long. CDR1 SGHRS and CDR2 YFSETQ come from the germline V gene. V shed 0 bases and J 0 bases; nucleotides not matched to a gene: 2. CDR3 DNA: TGCGCCAGCAGCTTGGTGACAGGGGCCTCCTACAATGAGCAGTTCTTC. It translates to CASSLVTGASYNEQFF.

The chain employs TRBV9 and TRBJ2-3; 11 nucleotides align to TRBD2. Germline CDR1 reads SGDLS; CDR2 reads YYNGEE. This CDR3 contains 16 residues. J was trimmed by 2 bases and V by 3 bases; bases with no gene match: 5. As DNA, the CDR3 is TGTGCCAGCAGCGCCCGACTAGCGGGGCCCACAGATACGCAGTATTTT. Encoded protein: CASSARLAGPTDTQYF. The full variable domain, its missing parts supplied by reference TRBV9 and TRBJ2-3, is DSGVTQTPKHLITATGQRVTLRCSPRSGDLSVYWYQQSLDQGLQFLIQYYNGEERAKGNILERFSAQQFPDLHSELNLSSLELGDSALYFCASSARLAGPTDTQYFGPGTRLTVL.

In this sample, this clone turned up a few times. The chain joins TRBV7-2 to TRBJ1-2; D uncertain. V lost 0 bases to trimming and J lost 14 bases, with 13 bases between them. CDR3 length: 12 amino acids. Per germline, CDR1 SGHTA and CDR2 FQGNSA. Here the CDR3 DNA reads TGTGCCAGCAGCTTAGCCTCGCGCGTAGAGACCTTC. Translation gives CASSLASRVETF.

As to this clone: Germline and junction disagree at one end, which may indicate a read error. The V and J genes are TRBV6-6 and TRBJ1-6; no definite D call. The CDR3 sequence is 12 residues long. Germline V gives CDR1 MNHNY, CDR2 SVGAGI (reference sequence). The CDR3 is CASSPDRLACSF. For the CDR3, the DNA is TGTGCCAGCAGCCCGGATCGACTGGCGTGTAGCTTT.

The V gene is TRBV5-1, the J gene TRBJ2-5; tentatively, D is TRBD2 (6 bases). The V end was cut by 7 bases, the J end by 5 bases, with 21 bases between. Germline loops: CDR1 SGHRS, CDR2 YFSETQ. This CDR3 region has 15 residues. As DNA, the CDR3 is TGCGCCAGCTTGGAGGGAAACGGAGGAGCGGAGACCCAGTACTTC. Translation: CASLEGNGGAETQYF.

This rearrangement joins TRBV6-1 to TRBJ2-7; TRBD1 aligns across 11 bases. After removal of 8 bases from V and 5 bases from J, the junction contained 5 bases not matched to a gene. The germline V gene encodes CDR1 MNHNS and CDR2 SASEGT. This CDR3 has 13 residues. The CDR3 sequence is CASRWTGGHEQYF. The CDR3 nucleotides are TGTGCCAGCCGTTGGACAGGGGGCCACGAGCAGTACTTC.

The V call is TRBV5-6, the J call TRBJ1-2; D is uncertain. The CDR3 is 15 amino acids. V was cut by 4 bases and J by 2 bases, with 15 bases left in between. Per the germline V gene, CDR1 is SGHDT and CDR2 is YYEEEE. DNA for the CDR3: TGTGCCAGCAGCCCGCCTGGCCGAACCAACTATGGCTACACCTTC. It translates to CASSPPGRTNYGYTF.

This clone has a single count. The V gene is TRBV5-1, the J gene TRBJ1-2; 7 nucleotides agree with TRBD1. CDR3 length equals 15 residues. Trimming removed 5 bases from V and 4 bases from J; junction bases left unmatched: 11. Germline values: CDR1 SGHRS, CDR2 YFSETQ. This chain's CDR3 is CASRYYDRVSYGYTF. CDR3 DNA: TGCGCCAGCAGATACTACGACAGGGTCTCCTATGGCTACACCTTC.